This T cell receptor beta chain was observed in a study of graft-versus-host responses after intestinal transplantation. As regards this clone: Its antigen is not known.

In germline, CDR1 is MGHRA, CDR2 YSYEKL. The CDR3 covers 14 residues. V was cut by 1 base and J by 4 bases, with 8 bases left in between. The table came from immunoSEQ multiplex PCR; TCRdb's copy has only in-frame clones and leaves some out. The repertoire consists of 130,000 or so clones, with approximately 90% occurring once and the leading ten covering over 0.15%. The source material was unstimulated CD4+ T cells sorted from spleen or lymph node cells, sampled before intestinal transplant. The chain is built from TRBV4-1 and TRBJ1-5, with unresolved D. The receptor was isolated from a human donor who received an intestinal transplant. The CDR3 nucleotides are TGCGCCAGCAGCCAAGTTCGGTATAATCAGCCCCAGCATTTT. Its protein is CASSQVRYNQPQHF.